This entry lists 10 T cell receptor beta chains sequenced from one sample in a study of blood T cell repertoires in COVID-19. TCRdb keeps only in-frame clones here, not all; method: immunoSEQ multiplex PCR. This table has about 230,000 clones, 85% to 90% appearing once. The specimen sequenced was peripheral blood. The source of these receptors is a man aged 45-60 years with COVID-19, enrolled during active disease.

V and J are TRBV11-2 and TRBJ2-1; maybe TRBD1 (6 bases). The V end lost 1 base, the J end lost 15 bases, and 13 bases lay between the germline ends. The CDR3 is 12 amino acids. Germline V gene sequence: CDR1 SGHAT, CDR2 FQNNGV. The CDR3 protein is CASSLGWTAPFF. In nucleotides, the CDR3 is TGTGCCAGCAGCTTAGGTTGGACAGCTCCGTTCTTC.

This clone has only one observation. This chain connects TRBV7-2 to TRBJ2-1, with 11 bases matching TRBD2. Germline values: CDR1 SGHTA, CDR2 FQGNSA. V lost 11 bases and J lost 3; bases outside the gene matches: 15. The CDR3 loop spans 17 amino acids. The CDR3 coding sequence is TGTGCCGCCGCGCGGCTAGCGGGGGGTCTGGTCTACAATGAGCAGTTCTTC. It yields the protein CAAARLAGGLVYNEQFF.

V gene TRBV6-5 combines with J gene TRBJ1-2, with D tentatively TRBD1 (6 bases). Per germline, CDR1 MNHEY and CDR2 SVGAGI. V lost 2 bases and J 4 bases, leaving 14 bases between the germline ends. CDR3 length: 15 residues. CDR3 protein: CASSYEGGFGYGYTF. Here the CDR3 DNA reads TGTGCCAGCAGTTACGAGGGGGGGTTCGGCTATGGCTACACCTTC.

The V call is TRBV6-5, the J call TRBJ1-6; TRBD1 might be the D (5 bases). Deletions cut 7 bases from V and 3 bases from J, with 13 bases between. The CDR3 has 15 amino acids. From germline, CDR1 is MNHEY and CDR2 SVGAGI. This chain's CDR3 is CASNPTGGYNSPLHF. CDR3 DNA sequence: TGTGCCAGCAATCCGACGGGGGGCTATAATTCACCCCTCCACTTT.

The chain links TRBV7-9 to TRBJ2-7; tentatively, D is TRBD1 (5 bases). Germline loops: CDR1 SEHNR, CDR2 FQNEAQ (reference sequence). Trimming left V 5 bases short and J 5 bases short, with 16 bases between. There are 14 residues in the CDR3. CDR3 in amino acids: CASSPSLGVDEQYF. In nucleotides, the CDR3 is TGTGCCAGCAGCCCTTCTCTAGGGGTTGACGAGCAGTACTTC. Variable domain in full (rest from reference TRBV7-9 and TRBJ2-7): DTGVSQNPRHKITKRGQNVTFRCDPISEHNRLYWYRQTLGQGPEFLTYFQNEAQLEKSRLLSDRFSAERPKGSFSTLEIQRTEQGDSAMYLCASSPSLGVDEQYFGPGTRLTVT.

The rearrangement links TRBV12-3 or TRBV12-4 to TRBJ1-2; TRBD1 might be the D (5 bases). CDR3 length: 13 residues. Trimming took 6 bases from V and 5 from J, leaving 13 bases between them. Here the CDR3 reads CASRIQGGYGYTF. The CDR3, as DNA: TGTGCCAGCAGAATCCAGGGTGGGTATGGCTACACCTTC.

The rearrangement uses TRBV12-5 and TRBJ2-7; weak D call: TRBD1 (6 bases). V was pared by 5 bases and J by 4 bases, with 24 bases between. This CDR3 region has 17 residues. Germline assignment: CDR1 LGHNT and CDR2 FRNRAP. CDR3 coding DNA: TGTGCTAGTGGTATCGAGGACCAATCGGGACATATATACGAGCAGTACTTC. It translates to CASGIEDQSGHIYEQYF.

The rearrangement links TRBV6-5 to TRBJ2-3; D remains unclear. Trimming pared 6 bases from V and 0 bases from J, leaving 10 bases between. The germline CDR1 and CDR2 sequences are MNHEY and SVGAGI. The length of the CDR3 is 14 residues. Here the CDR3 reads CASSPSWSTDTQYF. DNA of the CDR3: TGTGCCAGCAGCCCGAGTTGGAGCACAGATACGCAGTATTTT.

This chain connects TRBV2 to TRBJ2-5, with D possibly being TRBD1 (6 bases). V was clipped by 4 bases and J by 2 bases, with 14 bases between them. Germline CDR1 is SNHLY and CDR2 is FYNNEI. The CDR3 contains 15 residues. The CDR3 region is CASSVPGTLQETQYF. CDR3 coding DNA: TGTGCCAGCAGTGTTCCGGGGACACTGCAAGAGACCCAGTACTTC. Using reference TRBV2 and TRBJ2-5 for the parts outside the CDR3, the full variable domain is EPEVTQTPSHQVTQMGQEVILRCVPISNHLYFYWYRQILGQKVEFLVSFYNNEISEKSEIFDDQFSVERPDGSNFTLKIRSTKLEDSAMYFCASSVPGTLQETQYFGPGTRLLVL.

The V call is TRBV9, the J call TRBJ2-1; TRBD2 aligns across 8 bases. Germline V CDR1 and CDR2: SGDLS, YYNGEE. The CDR3 length is 16 residues. The ends lost 3 bases at V and 6 bases at J; junction bases unmatched: 11. CDR3 sequence: CASSAWGSGTGNEQFF. The CDR3 coding sequence is TGTGCCAGCAGCGCCTGGGGTAGCGGGACGGGCAATGAGCAGTTCTTC.